What follows are 9 T cell receptor beta chains derived from one specimen sequenced in a study of T-cell memory formation after mild COVID-19. Each CDR3 protein gets one entry after TCRdb re-called the 5' RACE reads with MiXCR. The sample gives approximately 200,000 distinct CDR3 sequences, around 15% of which show up once; 2% to 2.5% is in the top ten. Sequenced material: PBMCs or a T cell subset sorted from them (not recorded which). These receptors all stem from an adult woman who had mild COVID-19 (a few samples of this study predate the infection). Cell type and time point are not known.

With respect to this clonotype: At one end the junction does not follow the germline gene, possibly because of a read error. The chain employs TRBV20-1 and TRBJ1-2; D is uncertain. The CDR3 totals 13 residues. Per the germline V gene, CDR1 is DFQATT and CDR2 is SNEGSKA (reference sequence). The CDR3 DNA reads TGCAGTTCTAGTGAAGGTCTAAACTATGGCTACACCTTC. Protein sequence: CSSSEGLNYGYTF.

In its sample, this clonotype was seen a few times. The chain uses TRBV5-1 and TRBJ2-2, with D possibly matching TRBD1 (5 bases). The CDR3 is 15 amino acids. CDR1 and CDR2 from the germline V gene are SGHRS and YFSETQ. V lost 0 bases and J 5 bases, leaving 11 bases between the germline ends. In DNA form, the CDR3 reads TGCGCCAGCAGCTTGGACACCCCAGGGACCGGGGAGCTGTTTTTT. This encodes CASSLDTPGTGELFF.

The chain carries TRBV19 and TRBJ1-5, with 9 bases fitting TRBD1. Germline trimming cut 7 bases from V and 6 bases from J; bases unmatched to any gene: 7. Per germline, CDR1 LNHDA and CDR2 SQIVND (reference sequence). The length of the CDR3 is 14 residues. The CDR3 region has the DNA TGTGCCAGTACTACTGACAGGGGGATTCAGCCCCAGCATTTT. It yields the protein CASTTDRGIQPQHF.

Only a few counts were recorded for this clonotype. The chain has TRBV2 and TRBJ2-3; TRBD2 aligns across 7 bases. The junction had 3 bases not matched to a gene; V was cut back by 5 bases and J by 1 base. Germline loops: CDR1 SNHLY, CDR2 FYNNEI. This CDR3 has 14 amino acids. CDR3 amino acids: CASSILAGTDTQYF. CDR3 nucleotide sequence: TGTGCCAGCAGTATCCTAGCGGGCACAGATACGCAGTATTTT.

The rearrangement uses TRBV30 and TRBJ2-3, with 8 bases lining up with TRBD2. The CDR3 totals 15 residues. Germline V gives CDR1 GTSNPN, CDR2 SVGIG (reference sequence). With V trimmed by 6 bases and J by 2 bases, 10 bases remained unmatched. CDR3 bases: TGTGCCTGCCAGAGAGCGGGAGCCCTCACAGATACGCAGTATTTT. It is translated as CACQRAGALTDTQYF.

This chain connects TRBV6-2 or TRBV6-3 to TRBJ2-2; D gene unclear. Looked up from germline, CDR1 is MNHEY and CDR2 is SVGEGT. The CDR3 is 12 amino acids. Deletions cut 2 bases from V and 7 bases from J, with 5 bases between. The DNA for the CDR3 is TGTGCCAGCAGTTACGGCCTCGGGGAGCTGTTTTTT. It codes for CASSYGLGELFF.

This clonotype was detected only a few times. The chain couples TRBV5-6 to TRBJ2-7; D might be TRBD1 (6 bases). V was trimmed by 2 bases and J by 6 bases, leaving 18 bases between them. Germline assignment: CDR1 SGHDT and CDR2 YYEEEE. The CDR3 has 15 residues. In DNA form, the CDR3 reads TGTGCCAGCAGCTTTATCGCGGCAGGGGCTGGCGAGCAGTACTTC. Encoded protein: CASSFIAAGAGEQYF.

The chain carries TRBV30 and TRBJ1-6, with 7 bases identical to TRBD1. With V trimmed by 5 bases and J by 7 bases, 11 bases remained unmatched. The CDR3 consists of 15 residues. CDR1 is GTSNPN, CDR2 SVGIG, per germline (reference sequence). CDR3 DNA: TGTGCCTGGGGGATAGGGGCAGGGGGAAATTCACCCCTCCACTTT. This sequence encodes CAWGIGAGGNSPLHF. The entire variable domain, with the rest obtained from reference TRBV30 and TRBJ1-6, is as follows: SQTIHQWPATLVQPVGSPLSLECTVEGTSNPNLYWYRQAAGRGLQLLFYSVGIGQISSEVPQNLSASRPQDRQFILSSKKLLLSDSGFYLCAWGIGAGGNSPLHFGNGTRLTVT.

The genes are TRBV29-1 and TRBJ2-3; D is possibly TRBD2 (5 bases). CDR1 is SQVTM, CDR2 ANQGSEA, per germline. The CDR3 consists of 13 residues. Trimming cost V 5 bases and J 0 bases, with 9 bases left between them. CDR3 sequence: CSVRGGSTDTQYF. The CDR3 DNA sequence: TGCAGCGTTCGAGGCGGGAGCACAGATACGCAGTATTTT.